These 25 T cell receptor beta chains were sequenced from one sample in a study of blood T cell repertoires in COVID-19. Sequencing used immunoSEQ multiplex PCR; TCRdb keeps in-frame clones, though not all of them. The table includes 71,000 or so clones, approximately 80% detected once. Sequencing used peripheral blood. The source is a man between 65 and 79 years old with acute or convalescent COVID-19.

V and J are TRBV11-3 and TRBJ2-3, with D maybe TRBD2 (6 bases). Trimming cost V 1 base and J 6 bases, with 14 bases left between them. CDR1 is SGHNT and CDR2 is YENEEA in the germline V gene. The CDR3 covers 15 residues. The CDR3 DNA reads TGTGCCAGCAGCTTAGGTTCCGGGAGTAGGGATACGCAGTATTTT. It yields the protein CASSLGSGSRDTQYF.

This chain uses TRBV1 with TRBJ2-2; the table's D call, TRBD2, has no DNA check behind it. TRBV1 is noted as a pseudogene. The CDR3 spans 16 residues. The DNA of the CDR3 is TGCACCAGCAGCCATATTAGCGGGGTGAACACCGGGGAGCTGTTTTTT. Its protein product is CTSSHISGVNTGELFF.

The V and J genes are TRBV7-9 and TRBJ2-1, with 12 positions matching TRBD2. This CDR3 is 18 amino acids long. From germline, CDR1 is SEHNR and CDR2 FQNEAQ (reference sequence). V lost 6 bases, J lost 5 bases, and 14 bases stayed unmatched. CDR3 bases: TGTGCCAGCAGTCTTGGACTAGCGGGGCCTACTCGTGACAATGAGCAGTTCTTC. As protein: CASSLGLAGPTRDNEQFF.

The chain joins TRBV29-1 to TRBJ2-1, with TRBD2 identical over 15 bases. The germline gives CDR1 SQVTM, CDR2 ANQGSEA. The CDR3 covers 15 residues. Germline trimming cut 8 bases from V and 8 bases from J; bases unmatched to any gene: 10. The CDR3 coding sequence is TGCAGCCCAGGACTAGCGGGAGGGACCTGTGATGAGCAGTTCTTC. Protein sequence: CSPGLAGGTCDEQFF.

The genes are TRBV2 and TRBJ2-1, with 7 nucleotides matching TRBD2. V lost 6 bases to trimming and J lost 1 base; unmatched junction nucleotides: 9. In germline, CDR1 is SNHLY, CDR2 FYNNEI. The CDR3 length is 16 residues. The chain's CDR3 is CASSERDYLSYNEQFF. CDR3 DNA: TGTGCCAGCAGCGAAAGGGACTACCTTTCCTACAATGAGCAGTTCTTC.

This chain uses TRBV12-5 with TRBJ2-2; perhaps TRBD2 as D (6 bases). This CDR3 contains 14 residues. Trimming removed 0 bases from V and 6 bases from J, with 8 bases in between. Germline V gives CDR1 LGHNT, CDR2 FRNRAP. In DNA, the CDR3 is TGTGCTAGTGGTTTGGTGGGGGGAGCCGGGGAGCTGTTTTTT. Translating it yields CASGLVGGAGELFF.

The genes are TRBV4-1 and TRBJ2-7; 7 bases fit TRBD2. V trimming: 0 bases; J trimming: 3 bases; junction bases outside the gene matches: 2. The CDR3 runs to 14 residues. Germline V gene lookup returns CDR1 MGHRA and CDR2 YSYEKL. The CDR3 nucleotides are TGCGCCAGCAGCCAAGATCCGGGGGGCTACGAGCAGTACTTC. This gives the protein CASSQDPGGYEQYF.

This clone appeared a few times. This chain connects TRBV28 to TRBJ2-2; no definite D call. The CDR3 is made up of 15 amino acids. From germline, CDR1 is MDHEN and CDR2 SYDVKM. The ends were cut back, 5 bases at V and 3 bases at J, with 13 bases in the middle. The CDR3 DNA reads TGTGCCAGCAGTCCCGGCCTCCGGGACACCGGGGAGCTGTTTTTT. Translating it yields CASSPGLRDTGELFF.

The sample holds a few counts of this clone. This rearrangement joins TRBV29-1 to TRBJ2-7, with 7 bases identical to TRBD1. This CDR3 contains 13 residues. Per the germline V gene, CDR1 is SQVTM and CDR2 is ANQGSEA. The V segment lost 2 bases and the J segment 0 bases; nucleotides outside the gene matches: 1. The CDR3: CSVETGDSYEQYF. DNA for the CDR3: TGCAGCGTTGAAACAGGGGACTCCTACGAGCAGTACTTC.

The gene calls are TRBV5-6 and TRBJ2-2, with 9 nucleotides matching TRBD2. J lost 3 bases, V lost 2 bases, and 5 bases had no gene match. The CDR3 sequence is 16 residues long. From germline, CDR1 is SGHDT and CDR2 YYEEEE. CDR3 coding DNA: TGTGCCAGCAGCTTCAGGCTAGCGGGATACACCGGGGAGCTGTTTTTT. Translation gives CASSFRLAGYTGELFF.

The gene calls are TRBV28 and TRBJ1-1; D perhaps matches TRBD1 (5 bases). CDR1 MDHEN and CDR2 SYDVKM come from the germline V gene. The germline V and J ends were trimmed by 2 bases and 1 base, with 8 bases remaining between them. The CDR3 covers 14 residues. The CDR3 reads CASSLSRGNTEAFF. The DNA for the CDR3 is TGTGCCAGCAGTTTAAGTAGGGGGAACACTGAAGCTTTCTTT.

This clone was detected only a few times. The rearrangement uses TRBV18 and TRBJ1-2; D gene ambiguous. The ends were cut back, 4 bases at V and 2 bases at J, with 11 bases in the middle. The germline V gene has CDR1 KGHSH and CDR2 LQKENI. The CDR3 totals 14 residues. CDR3 in amino acids: CASSLDFVNYGYTF. The DNA for the CDR3 is TGTGCCAGCTCACTGGACTTCGTCAACTATGGCTACACCTTC.

V and J are TRBV7-9 and TRBJ2-7; maybe TRBD1 (6 bases). Germline CDR1 is SEHNR and CDR2 is FQNEAQ (reference sequence). The CDR3 is made up of 15 amino acids. The V end lost 5 bases, the J end lost 5 bases, and 19 bases lay between the germline ends. CDR3 region: CASSEGQLWYNEQYF. The DNA for the CDR3 is TGTGCCAGCAGCGAGGGACAACTATGGTACAACGAGCAGTACTTC. Looking up the rest from reference TRBV7-9 and TRBJ2-7 gives the full variable domain: DTGVSQNPRHKITKRGQNVTFRCDPISEHNRLYWYRQTLGQGPEFLTYFQNEAQLEKSRLLSDRFSAERPKGSFSTLEIQRTEQGDSAMYLCASSEGQLWYNEQYFGPGTRLTVT.

V and J are TRBV3-1 (or the pseudogene TRBV3-2) and TRBJ2-3; TRBD2 agrees at 9 bases. Germline V gives CDR1 LGHDT, CDR2 YNNKEL (reference sequence). Germline trimming cut 0 bases from V and 5 bases from J; bases unmatched to any gene: 9. The CDR3 consists of 17 residues. DNA of the CDR3: TGTGCCAGCAGCCAAGAAAGTAGCGGGAGATACATAGATACGCAGTATTTT. Protein: CASSQESSGRYIDTQYF.

The genes are TRBV9 and TRBJ2-7, with 14 bases fitting TRBD2. The CDR3 is made up of 16 amino acids. Germline V CDR1 and CDR2: SGDLS, YYNGEE. V lost 4 bases, J lost 1 base, and 4 bases stayed unmatched. CDR3 residues: CASSKRLAGGSYEQYF. CDR3 nucleotides: TGTGCCAGCAGCAAAAGACTAGCGGGAGGGTCCTACGAGCAGTACTTC.

This sequence joins TRBV7-9 and TRBJ1-3, with D unclear. Trimming left V 1 base short and J 10 bases short, with 14 bases between. Germline loops: CDR1 SEHNR, CDR2 FQNEAQ (reference sequence). CDR3 length: 14 amino acids. Here the CDR3 DNA reads TGTGCCAGCAGCTTAGTTTCTTCGGTACCGACCATATATTTT. Translation: CASSLVSSVPTIYF.

The gene calls are TRBV10-1 and TRBJ2-3; D is possibly TRBD1 (6 bases). Per germline, CDR1 WNHNN and CDR2 SYGVQD (reference sequence). There are 12 residues in the CDR3. V was clipped by 4 bases and J by 10 bases, with 12 bases between them. The CDR3 DNA is TGCGCCAGCAGTGGGACCCAGGGGCCGCAGTATTTT. This gives the protein CASSGTQGPQYF.

This clone was seen a single time. The chain is built from TRBV11-2 and TRBJ1-1; perhaps TRBD1 as D (6 bases). Germline values: CDR1 SGHAT, CDR2 FQNNGV. The V and J ends lost 4 bases and 7 bases respectively, with 13 bases between them. The CDR3 loop spans 13 amino acids. This CDR3 is CASSSTGFGEAFF. CDR3 coding DNA: TGTGCCAGCAGCTCAACAGGGTTTGGTGAAGCTTTCTTT.

This clone was counted once. CDR3 DNA sequence: TGCGCCAGCAGCCAAGGACAGGGGACTATGAACACTGAAGCTTTCTTT. Protein product: CASSQGQGTMNTEAFF. This chain uses TRBV4-1 with TRBJ1-1; 8 nucleotides align to TRBD1. Germline CDR1 and CDR2: MGHRA and YSYEKL. V shed 1 base and J 0 bases; nucleotides not matched to a gene: 4. The CDR3 is 16 residues long.

As regards this clone: Mismatch with germline at one junction end may stem from a read error. CDR3 sequence (DNA): TGTGCCAGCAGTTTAGTGGGCTCCTCCGAGCAGTACTTC. As protein: CASSLVGSSEQYF. This chain uses TRBV12-3 or TRBV12-4 with TRBJ2-7; D is unclear. This CDR3 spans 13 amino acids.

This clone has only one observation. The genes are TRBV7-3 and TRBJ2-4; TRBD1 aligns across 10 bases. The CDR3 is 15 residues long. Germline values: CDR1 SGHTA, CDR2 FQGTGA. Trimming at V came to 6 bases and at J to 7 bases, leaving 9 bases not matched to a gene. CDR3 sequence: CASRNSGTGVNIQYF. The CDR3 DNA follows: TGTGCCAGCAGGAATTCCGGGACAGGGGTGAACATTCAGTACTTC.

The genes are TRBV29-1 and TRBJ1-5; TRBD1 might be the D (6 bases). CDR1 and CDR2 from the germline V gene are SQVTM and ANQGSEA. Trimming pared 4 bases from V and 2 bases from J, leaving 9 bases between. CDR3 length: 13 amino acids. This CDR3 reads CSVGPGGNQPQHF. Here the CDR3 DNA reads TGCAGCGTTGGCCCAGGGGGCAATCAGCCCCAGCATTTT.

The rearrangement links TRBV10-1 to TRBJ2-2, with 7 bases lining up with TRBD2. Germline V lookup: CDR1 WNHNN, CDR2 SYGVQD (reference sequence). Trimming cost V 2 bases and J 0 bases; bases outside gene matches: 0. This CDR3 comprises 15 residues. Here the CDR3 DNA reads TGCGCCAGCAGTGAGGGGGGGGCGAACACCGGGGAGCTGTTTTTT. It encodes CASSEGGANTGELFF.

This clone was counted a few times. The chain joins TRBV5-1 to TRBJ1-3, with D maybe TRBD1 (5 bases). Germline V CDR1 and CDR2: SGHRS, YFSETQ. V was cut by 0 bases and J by 1 base, with 11 bases left in between. The CDR3 runs to 16 residues. The CDR3, as DNA: TGCGCCAGCAGCTTGGACCCAGGGCAATCTGGAAACACCATATATTTT. Encoded protein: CASSLDPGQSGNTIYF. Complete variable domain (other parts from reference TRBV5-1 and TRBJ1-3): KAGVTQTPRYLIKTRGQQVTLSCSPISGHRSVSWYQQTPGQGLQFLFEYFSETQRNKGNFPGRFSGRQFSNSRSEMNVSTLELGDSALYLCASSLDPGQSGNTIYFGEGSWLTVV.

This clone was seen a few times. The V and J genes are TRBV4-1 and TRBJ1-6; weak D call: TRBD1 (5 bases). The germline V gene has CDR1 MGHRA and CDR2 YSYEKL. Trimming cost V 0 bases and J 7 bases, with 10 bases left between them. The CDR3 loop spans 15 amino acids. The CDR3 DNA follows: TGCGCCAGCAGCCAAGAGAAGGGGATCAATTCACCCCTCCACTTT. It specifies CASSQEKGINSPLHF.